This TCR beta chain was profiled in a study of T cells and Merkel cell carcinoma outcomes. About this clone: Its target is not known.

Trimming stripped 1 base from V and 4 bases from J, with 10 bases between. Germline V lookup: CDR1 MGHRA, CDR2 YSYEKL. The CDR3 has 14 residues. Data came from immunoSEQ multiplex PCR; TCRdb stores just in-frame clones and leaves some out. The data contain about 510 clones, 80% to 90% of them seen just once; the ten biggest clones take up approximately 7.3%. Broader study findings: Merkel cell carcinoma outcomes were reportedly predicted by repertoire and T-cell density.

The gene calls are TRBV4-1 and TRBJ2-5; perhaps D is TRBD1 or TRBD2 (5 bases each). The sequenced material came from tumor tissue from Merkel cell carcinoma. The TCR originated in a human donor with Merkel cell carcinoma. CDR3 DNA: TGCGCCAGCAGCCAAGGGGACGGGGCAGAGACCCAGTACTTC. Protein sequence: CASSQGDGAETQYF.